This T cell receptor (beta chain) was obtained from a study of regulatory T cells in long-lasting Graves disease. Regarding the study as a whole: Peripheral blood, not thyroid tissue, was the sole material studied.

Time point: newly diagnosed GD, antithyroid drugs for less than 3 months. Researchers made the TCR library from RNA that was extracted from PBMCs. The patients were drawn from one endocrinology department in Xi'an, China. HTBI primers from iRepertoire and Arm-PCR of CDR3 regions yielded the TCR beta libraries. MiXCR, run by TCRdb on the multiplex PCR reads, gives a single entry per CDR3 protein. The sample lists more than 400,000 distinct CDR3 sequences, around 15% seen once, with over 9% in the top ten. This clonotype came up a few times. The antigen is not known. These records were also assigned to another study, of T cells in Graves' hyperthyroidism and ophthalmopathy. That report adds: Newly diagnosed hyperthyroidism, duration under 2 months, in patients aged 18 to 65. TCR CDR3 regions were first amplified by RT-PCR with HTBI primers.

The specimen comprised peripheral blood mononuclear cells (PBMCs), sampled at new diagnosis, from a patient treated with antithyroid drugs. This clonotype originated in a man between 40 and 49 years old with Graves disease.

The CDR3 bases are TGTGCCAGCAGCTTGGGACAGACTACAGAGCAGTACTTC. Residues: CASSLGQTTEQYF. The V call is TRBV5-5, the J call TRBJ2-7; perhaps D is TRBD1 or TRBD2 (5 bases each). With 0 bases removed from V and 7 bases from J, the gap between germline ends came to 11 bases. This CDR3 spans 13 amino acids. The germline CDR1 and CDR2 sequences are SGHKS and YYEKEE (reference sequence).